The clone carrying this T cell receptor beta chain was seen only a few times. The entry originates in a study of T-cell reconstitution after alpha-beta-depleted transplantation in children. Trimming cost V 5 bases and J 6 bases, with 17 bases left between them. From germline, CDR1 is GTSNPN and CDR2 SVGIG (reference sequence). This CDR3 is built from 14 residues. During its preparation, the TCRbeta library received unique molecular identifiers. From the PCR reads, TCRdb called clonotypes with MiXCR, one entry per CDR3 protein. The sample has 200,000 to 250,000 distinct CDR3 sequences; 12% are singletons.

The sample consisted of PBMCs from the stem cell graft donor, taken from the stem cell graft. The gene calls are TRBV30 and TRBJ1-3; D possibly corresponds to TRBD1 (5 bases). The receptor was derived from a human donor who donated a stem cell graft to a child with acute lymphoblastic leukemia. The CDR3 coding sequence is TGTGCCTGGTTGGTGACAGATTTGGCAAACACCATATATTTT. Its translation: CAWLVTDLANTIYF. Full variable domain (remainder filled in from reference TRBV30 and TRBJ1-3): SQTIHQWPATLVQPVGSPLSLECTVEGTSNPNLYWYRQAAGRGLQLLFYSVGIGQISSEVPQNLSASRPQDRQFILSSKKLLLSDSGFYLCAWLVTDLANTIYFGEGSWLTVV.